Included here is one T cell receptor (beta chain) sequence, with context. Sequencing was performed with immunoSEQ multiplex PCR; in TCRdb, only in-frame clones are kept and a portion is missing. The sample has over 50,000 clones, 80% to 90% seen once. This entry is derived from a study of blood T cell repertoires in COVID-19. Across the whole study: COVID-19 samples collected from the United States, Italy and Spain covered acute and convalescent phases.

The CDR3 is 13 residues long. V was clipped by 9 bases and J by 2 bases; unmatched bases: 4. Germline values: CDR1 SGHRS, CDR2 YFSETQ. The sample taken for sequencing was PBMCs or T cells enriched from blood (not recorded which). This clonotype was obtained from a woman aged 40 to 50 with acute COVID-19. The chain combines TRBV5-1 with TRBJ2-2, with 7 bases identical to TRBD1. The CDR3 protein is CATRQGNTGELFF. The CDR3, as DNA: TGCGCCACCCGACAGGGAAACACCGGGGAGCTGTTTTTT. Combining the CDR3 with reference TRBV5-1 and TRBJ2-2 gives the whole variable domain KAGVTQTPRYLIKTRGQQVTLSCSPISGHRSVSWYQQTPGQGLQFLFEYFSETQRNKGNFPGRFSGRQFSNSRSEMNVSTLELGDSALYLCATRQGNTGELFFGEGSRLTVL.